This TCR beta chain was identified during a study of T cell responses to AZD1222 COVID-19 vaccine. Study overall: Pooling of second doses given at about 4 or about 12 weeks was done. Whole-study findings and limits: There were vaccine-associated CD4 TCRs across spike, dominant at 160-218 and 743-854.

The CDR3 covers 17 residues. Germline V gene data show CDR1 as KGHSH and CDR2 as LQKENI. The trim removed 1 base at V and 0 bases at J, leaving 5 bases unmatched. Regarding this clone: Its specificity is not known.

Assay: immunoSEQ multiplex PCR; the TCRdb copy retains only in-frame clones and omits some. The table includes 150,000 or so clones, roughly 89% detected once. This receptor was taken from an adult in good health. This chain links TRBV18 with TRBJ2-2, with TRBD2 matching over 7 bases. The material was peripheral blood, obtained on day 0 of AZD1222 vaccination. CDR3 coding DNA: TGTGCCAGCTCACCACTAGAAGCGGGACCGAACACCGGGGAGCTGTTTTTT. Translating it yields CASSPLEAGPNTGELFF.